The 14 T cell receptor beta chains in this list originate from one sample, sequenced in a study of T cells in Graves' hyperthyroidism and ophthalmopathy. The TCR beta CDR3 regions underwent amplification using RNA transcripts as the source. RT-PCR in the first round (using the HTBI primer set) targeted the TCR CDR3. TCRdb re-called the multiplex PCR reads with MiXCR, one entry per CDR3 protein. The sample records some 720,000 distinct CDR3 sequences, about 17% being singletons. The specimen was blood. The receptors derive from a man between 18 and 35 years old with Graves' hyperthyroidism.

The V call is TRBV11-2, the J call TRBJ2-2; a possible D gene is TRBD1 (5 bases). Trimming shortened V by 5 bases and J by 2 bases, and 12 bases separated the two germline ends. The germline CDR1 and CDR2 sequences are SGHAT and FQNNGV. There are 15 residues in the CDR3. In DNA, the CDR3 is TGTGCCAGCAGCGCACGACAGACCAACACCGGGGAGCTGTTTTTT. This gives the protein CASSARQTNTGELFF.

Ten or more counts support this clonotype. The chain employs TRBV28 and TRBJ1-5; 10 bases map to TRBD1. This CDR3 region has 16 residues. J gave up 7 bases and V 6 bases, and 12 bases lay outside the gene matches. The germline gives CDR1 MDHEN, CDR2 SYDVKM. The CDR3 region has the DNA TGTGCCAGCAGACGGGACAGGGGATCTTTCAGGCAGCCCCAGCATTTT. Its translation is CASRRDRGSFRQPQHF.

This clonotype occurred many times. The chain uses TRBV29-1 and TRBJ1-1, with TRBD1 as a possible D gene (5 bases). The CDR3 spans 13 residues. Germline V gene lookup returns CDR1 SQVTM and CDR2 ANQGSEA. The V gene lost 4 bases and the J gene lost 1 base, with 10 bases spanning the gap. The CDR3 sequence is CSVAGRKNTEAFF. Here the CDR3 DNA reads TGCAGCGTTGCGGGACGGAAGAACACTGAAGCTTTCTTT.

There are many counts of this clonotype. This rearrangement joins TRBV28 to TRBJ2-1; TRBD1 matches 10 bases. V lost 6 bases and J lost 9; bases outside the gene matches: 11. Germline CDR1 MDHEN, CDR2 SYDVKM. This CDR3 has 15 amino acids. In nucleotides, the CDR3 is TGTGCCAGCAGAAAACCGGGACAGGGGATCGGTGAGCAGTTCTTC. This sequence encodes CASRKPGQGIGEQFF.

This chain joins TRBV28 and TRBJ2-1, with 9 bases fitting TRBD2. From germline, CDR1 is MDHEN and CDR2 SYDVKM. The length of the CDR3 is 15 residues. V trimming: 6 bases; J trimming: 8 bases; junction bases outside the gene matches: 11. CDR3 DNA sequence: TGTGCCAGCAGCCCCCTAGCGGGATTTATCCATGAGCAGTTCTTC. It is translated as CASSPLAGFIHEQFF.

This clonotype was detected ten times or more. This chain joins TRBV28 and TRBJ1-2, with 7 positions matching TRBD1. CDR3 length equals 14 residues. CDR1 is MDHEN and CDR2 is SYDVKM in the germline V gene. V shed 8 bases and J 5 bases; nucleotides not matched to a gene: 11. The CDR3 DNA reads TGTGCCAGCGTTACGACAGGGATCATTTATGGCTACACCTTC. Translated: CASVTTGIIYGYTF.

This chain joins TRBV19 and TRBJ1-5; no firm D call. CDR3 length equals 14 residues. V shed 2 bases and J shed 5 bases, with 10 bases lying between them. Germline V gene lookup returns CDR1 LNHDA and CDR2 SQIVND (reference sequence). The CDR3 nucleotides are TGTGCCAGTAGTATAAGGTACAACGATCAGCCCCAGCATTTT. Protein sequence: CASSIRYNDQPQHF.

This clonotype appeared a few times. The chain links TRBV7-2 to TRBJ1-2; D gene ambiguous. Trimming took off 1 base at V and 0 bases at J, with 9 bases between the two ends. The CDR3 covers 15 residues. Germline CDR1 and CDR2: SGHTA and FQGNSA. CDR3 loop: CASSLGIGANYGYTF. CDR3 bases: TGTGCCAGCAGCTTAGGTATAGGAGCTAACTATGGCTACACCTTC.

CDR3 coding DNA: TGTGCCAGCAGCGCCTACACCTACGAGCAGTACTTC. Translated, it gives CASSAYTYEQYF. This chain connects TRBV11-3 to TRBJ2-7; D gene ambiguous. Germline V gene sequence: CDR1 SGHNT, CDR2 YENEEA. The CDR3 loop spans 12 amino acids. V lost 5 bases and J 2 bases, leaving 7 bases between the germline ends.

The chain combines TRBV28 with TRBJ1-2, with 10 bases matching TRBD1. V dropped 6 bases and J dropped 4; count of bases not matched to a gene: 8. The CDR3 runs 15 residues. The germline V gene encodes CDR1 MDHEN and CDR2 SYDVKM. CDR3 amino acids: CASRVGTGAAYGYTF. For the CDR3, the DNA is TGTGCCAGCAGGGTCGGGACAGGGGCGGCCTATGGCTACACCTTC.

This clonotype has at least ten counts. The J gene is TRBJ2-3, the V gene TRBV20-1; no definite D call. Germline CDR1 reads DFQATT; CDR2 reads SNEGSKA (reference sequence). V lost 0 bases and J 6 bases, leaving 22 bases between the germline ends. The CDR3 contains 17 residues. CDR3 nucleotides: TGCAGTGCTAGAGATCTCGATAAGGGCAGCGCGGCGGATACGCAGTATTTT. Translating gives CSARDLDKGSAADTQYF.

This clonotype came up a few times. J is TRBJ2-3 and V is TRBV24-1, with 7 bases aligning to TRBD1. Germline V CDR1 and CDR2: KGHDR, SFDVKD. V gave up 3 bases and J gave up 0 bases; unmatched junction bases: 5. The CDR3 is 16 amino acids. The DNA of the CDR3 is TGTGCCACCAGTGATCCGGGACAGACAAGCACAGATACGCAGTATTTT. This gives the protein CATSDPGQTSTDTQYF.

The chain combines TRBV5-1 with TRBJ2-1; TRBD2 matches 8 bases. Germline trimming cut 2 bases from V and 9 bases from J; bases unmatched to any gene: 13. CDR1 is SGHRS and CDR2 is YFSETQ in the germline V gene. The CDR3 spans 16 residues. In DNA form, the CDR3 reads TGCGCCAGCAGCTTTGTCTACCGATTAGCGGGACCTGAGCAGTTCTTC. It encodes CASSFVYRLAGPEQFF.

V gene TRBV19 combines with J gene TRBJ1-1; D not certain. Germline CDR1 is LNHDA and CDR2 is SQIVND (reference sequence). CDR3 length: 13 residues. V gave up 2 bases and J gave up 5 bases, with 9 bases separating them. The CDR3 here is CASSIRANTEAFF. CDR3 DNA: TGTGCCAGTAGTATAAGGGCAAATACTGAAGCTTTCTTT.